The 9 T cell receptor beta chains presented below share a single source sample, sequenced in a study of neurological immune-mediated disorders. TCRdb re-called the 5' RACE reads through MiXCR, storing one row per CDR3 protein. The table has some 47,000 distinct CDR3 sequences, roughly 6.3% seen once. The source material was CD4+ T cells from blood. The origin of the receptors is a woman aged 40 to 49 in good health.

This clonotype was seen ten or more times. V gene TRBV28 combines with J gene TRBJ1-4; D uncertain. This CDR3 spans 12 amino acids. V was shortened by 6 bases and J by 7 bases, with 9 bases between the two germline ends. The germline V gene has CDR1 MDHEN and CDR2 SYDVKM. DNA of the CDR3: TGTGCCAGCAGGGCCTCGGGTGAAAAACTGTTTTTT. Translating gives CASRASGEKLFF.

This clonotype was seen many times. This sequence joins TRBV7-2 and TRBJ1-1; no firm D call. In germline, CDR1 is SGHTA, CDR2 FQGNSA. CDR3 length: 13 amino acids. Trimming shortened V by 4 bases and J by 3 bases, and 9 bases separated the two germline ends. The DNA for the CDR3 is TGTGCCAGCAGCTGGTCGGTGGACACTGAAGCTTTCTTT. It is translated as CASSWSVDTEAFF.

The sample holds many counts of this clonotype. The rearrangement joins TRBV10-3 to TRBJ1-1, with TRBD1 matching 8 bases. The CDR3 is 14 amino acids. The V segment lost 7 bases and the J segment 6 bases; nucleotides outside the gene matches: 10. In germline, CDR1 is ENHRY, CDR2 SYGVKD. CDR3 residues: CAIKSTGGRAEAFF. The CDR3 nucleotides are TGTGCCATCAAATCAACAGGGGGTCGGGCTGAAGCTTTCTTT.

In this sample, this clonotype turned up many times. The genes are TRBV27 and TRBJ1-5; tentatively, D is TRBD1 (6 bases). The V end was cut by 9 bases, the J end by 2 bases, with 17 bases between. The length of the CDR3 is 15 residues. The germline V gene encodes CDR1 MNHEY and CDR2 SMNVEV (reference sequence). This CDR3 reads CASSSGGPGNQPQHF. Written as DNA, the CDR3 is TGTGCCAGTTCCAGCGGGGGGCCTGGCAATCAGCCCCAGCATTTT.

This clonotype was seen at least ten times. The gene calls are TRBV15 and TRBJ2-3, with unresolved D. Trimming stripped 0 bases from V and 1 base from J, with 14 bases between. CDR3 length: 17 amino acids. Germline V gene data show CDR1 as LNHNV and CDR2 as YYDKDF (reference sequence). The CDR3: CATSRESILDRTDTQYF. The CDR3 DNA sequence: TGTGCCACCAGCAGAGAGTCCATATTGGACCGCACAGATACGCAGTATTTT.

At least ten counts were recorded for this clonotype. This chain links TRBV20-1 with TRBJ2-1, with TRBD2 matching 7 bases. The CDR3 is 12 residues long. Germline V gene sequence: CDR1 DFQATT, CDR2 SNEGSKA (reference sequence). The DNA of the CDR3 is TGCAGCCCTCTAGCGGATGACAATGAGCAGTTCTTC. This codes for CSPLADDNEQFF.

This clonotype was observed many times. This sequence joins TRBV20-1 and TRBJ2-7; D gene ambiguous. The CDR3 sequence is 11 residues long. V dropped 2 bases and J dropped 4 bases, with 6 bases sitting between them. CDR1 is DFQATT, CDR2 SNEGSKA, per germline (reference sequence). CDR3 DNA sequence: TGCAGTGCTAGATTCTTGTACGAGCAGTACTTC. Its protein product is CSARFLYEQYF.

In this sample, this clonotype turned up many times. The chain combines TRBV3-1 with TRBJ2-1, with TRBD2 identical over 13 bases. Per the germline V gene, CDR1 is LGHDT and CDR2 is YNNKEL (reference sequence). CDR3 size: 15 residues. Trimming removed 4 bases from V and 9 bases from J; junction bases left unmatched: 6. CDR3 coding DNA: TGTGCCAGCAGCCCTGGACTAGCGGGAGCCCCTGAGCAGTTCTTC. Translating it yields CASSPGLAGAPEQFF.

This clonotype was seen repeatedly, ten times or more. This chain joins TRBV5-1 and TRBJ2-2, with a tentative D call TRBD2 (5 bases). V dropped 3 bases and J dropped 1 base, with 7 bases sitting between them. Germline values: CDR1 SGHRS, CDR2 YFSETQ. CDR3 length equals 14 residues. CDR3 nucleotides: TGCGCCAGCAGCTCCGGACTGAACACCGGGGAGCTGTTTTTT. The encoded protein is CASSSGLNTGELFF.